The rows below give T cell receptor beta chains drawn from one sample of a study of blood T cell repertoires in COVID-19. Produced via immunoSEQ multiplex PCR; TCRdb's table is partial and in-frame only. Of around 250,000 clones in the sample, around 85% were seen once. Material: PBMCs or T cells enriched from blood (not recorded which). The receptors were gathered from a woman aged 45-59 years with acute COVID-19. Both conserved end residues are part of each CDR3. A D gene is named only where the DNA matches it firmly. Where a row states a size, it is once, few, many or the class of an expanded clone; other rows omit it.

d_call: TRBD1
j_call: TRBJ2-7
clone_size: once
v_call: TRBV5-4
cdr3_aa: CASSPHRGDAYEQYF
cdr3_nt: TGTGCCAGCAGCCCCCACAGGGGCGATGCCTACGAGCAGTACTTC

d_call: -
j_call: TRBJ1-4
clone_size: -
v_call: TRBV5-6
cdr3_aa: CASSLGAVNEKLFF
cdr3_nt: TGTGCCAGCAGCCTAGGGGCGGTTAATGAAAAACTGTTTTTT

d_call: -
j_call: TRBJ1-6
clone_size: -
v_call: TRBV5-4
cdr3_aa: CASRAQGNSPLHF
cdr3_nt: TGTGCCAGCAGGGCTCAGGGCAATTCACCCCTCCACTTT

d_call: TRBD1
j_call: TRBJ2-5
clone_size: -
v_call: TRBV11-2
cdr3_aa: CASSVTGGEETQYF
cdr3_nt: TGTGCCAGCAGCGTGACAGGGGGCGAAGAGACCCAGTACTTC

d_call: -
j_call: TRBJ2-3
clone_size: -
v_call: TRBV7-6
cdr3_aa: CASSQPLATDTQYF
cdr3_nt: TGTGCCAGCAGCCAACCGCTAGCTACAGATACGCAGTATTTT

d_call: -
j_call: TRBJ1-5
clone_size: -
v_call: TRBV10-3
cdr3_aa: CAISDTLRDDQPQHF
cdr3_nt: TGTGCCATCAGTGACACACTCAGGGATGATCAGCCCCAGCATTTT

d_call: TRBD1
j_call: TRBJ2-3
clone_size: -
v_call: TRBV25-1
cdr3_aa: CASSPGQGREDTQYF
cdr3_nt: TGTGCCAGCAGTCCGGGACAGGGGAGGGAAGATACGCAGTATTTT

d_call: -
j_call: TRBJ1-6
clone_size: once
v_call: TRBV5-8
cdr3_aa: CASSPGTWNSPLHF
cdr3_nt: TGTGCCAGCAGCCCCGGGACATGGAATTCACCCCTCCACTTT

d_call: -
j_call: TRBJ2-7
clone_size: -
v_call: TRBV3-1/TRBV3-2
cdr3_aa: CASSQREGGEQYF
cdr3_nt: TGTGCCAGCAGCCAAAGGGAAGGGGGCGAGCAGTACTTC

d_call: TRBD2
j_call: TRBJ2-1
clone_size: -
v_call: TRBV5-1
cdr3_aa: CASSPGLAVYNEQFF
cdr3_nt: TGCGCCAGCAGCCCGGGACTAGCGGTCTACAATGAGCAGTTCTTC

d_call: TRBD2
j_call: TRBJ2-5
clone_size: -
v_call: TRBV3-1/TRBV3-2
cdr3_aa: CASSPTAGGAQTQYF
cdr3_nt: TGTGCCAGCAGCCCTACTGCGGGGGGGGCCCAGACCCAGTACTTC

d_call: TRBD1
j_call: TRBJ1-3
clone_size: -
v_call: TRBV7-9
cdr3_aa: CASSTPGQFGNTIYF
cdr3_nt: TGTGCCAGCAGCACCCCGGGACAGTTCGGAAACACCATATATTTT

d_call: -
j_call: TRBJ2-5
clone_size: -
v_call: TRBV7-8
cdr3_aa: CASSPGPYQETQYF
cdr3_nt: TGTGCCAGCAGCCCAGGGCCCTACCAAGAGACCCAGTACTTC

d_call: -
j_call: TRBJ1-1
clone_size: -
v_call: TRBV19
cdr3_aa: CASSPKQGRKYTEAFF
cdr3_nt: TGTGCCAGTAGTCCAAAGCAGGGGCGTAAGTACACTGAAGCTTTCTTT

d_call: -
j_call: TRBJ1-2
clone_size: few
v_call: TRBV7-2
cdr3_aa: CASSTLVGFYGYTF
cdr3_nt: TGTGCCAGCAGCACTCTGGTCGGGTTCTATGGCTACACCTTC

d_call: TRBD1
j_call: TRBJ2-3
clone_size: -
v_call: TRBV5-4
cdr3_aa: CASSRPITGGAKDTQYF
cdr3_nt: TGTGCCAGCAGCCGTCCGATCACAGGGGGCGCGAAAGATACGCAGTATTTT

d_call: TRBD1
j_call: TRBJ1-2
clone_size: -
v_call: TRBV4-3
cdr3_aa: CASSQDPGRGSAGYTF
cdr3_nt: TGCGCCAGCAGCCAAGATCCGGGCAGGGGGTCCGCTGGCTACACCTTC

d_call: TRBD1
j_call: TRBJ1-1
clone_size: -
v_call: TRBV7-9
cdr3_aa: CASSPRSGRQGALTEAFF
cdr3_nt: TGTGCCAGCAGTCCAAGATCGGGGAGACAGGGGGCATTAACTGAAGCTTTCTTT

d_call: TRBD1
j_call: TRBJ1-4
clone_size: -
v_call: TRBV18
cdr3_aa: CASSPDRAEKLFF
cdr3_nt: TGTGCCAGCTCACCGGACAGGGCTGAAAAACTGTTTTTT

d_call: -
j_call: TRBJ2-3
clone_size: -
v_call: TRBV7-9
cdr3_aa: CASTSDLDLTGATDTQYF
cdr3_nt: TGTGCCAGCACCTCCGATTTGGACCTAACGGGAGCCACAGATACGCAGTATTTT

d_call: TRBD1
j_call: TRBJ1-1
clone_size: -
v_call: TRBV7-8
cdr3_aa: CASSRGGNTEAFF
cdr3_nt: TGTGCCAGCAGCCGAGGGGGCAACACTGAAGCTTTCTTT

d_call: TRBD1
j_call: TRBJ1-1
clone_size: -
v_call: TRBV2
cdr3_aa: CASRLRGGAGTGAFLGSKAFF
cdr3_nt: TGTGCCAGCAGATTAAGGGGGGGCGCCGGGACAGGGGCCTTCCTTGGAAGTAAAGCTTTCTTT

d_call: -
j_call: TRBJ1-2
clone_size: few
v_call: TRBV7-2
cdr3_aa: CASSLTAAGFNYGYTF
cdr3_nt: TGTGCCAGCAGCTTAACGGCTGCCGGGTTTAACTATGGCTACACCTTC

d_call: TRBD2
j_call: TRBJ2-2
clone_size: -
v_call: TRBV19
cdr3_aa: CAVTSGGPPGGELFF
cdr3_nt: TGTGCCGTGACTAGCGGGGGCCCCCCGGGCGGGGAGCTGTTTTTT

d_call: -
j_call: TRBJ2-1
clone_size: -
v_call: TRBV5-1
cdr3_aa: CASSNQGNEQFF
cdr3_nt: TGCGCCAGCAGCAACCAGGGGAATGAGCAGTTCTTC

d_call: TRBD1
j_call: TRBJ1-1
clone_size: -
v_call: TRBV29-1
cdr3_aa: CSYRQGNTEAFF
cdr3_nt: TGCAGCTACCGACAGGGGAACACTGAAGCTTTCTTT

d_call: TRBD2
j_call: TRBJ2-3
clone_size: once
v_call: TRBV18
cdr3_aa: CASSRQSGGTDTQYF
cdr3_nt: TGTGCCAGCTCAAGACAAAGCGGGGGCACAGATACGCAGTATTTT

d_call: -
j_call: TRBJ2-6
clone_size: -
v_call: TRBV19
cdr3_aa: CASSSYRDSGANVLTF
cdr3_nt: TGTGCCAGTAGTTCTTACAGGGACTCTGGGGCCAACGTCCTGACTTTC

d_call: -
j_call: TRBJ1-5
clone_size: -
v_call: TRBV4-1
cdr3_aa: CASSQAFMQSNQPQHF
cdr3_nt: TGCGCCAGCAGCCAAGCGTTCATGCAGAGCAATCAGCCCCAGCATTTT

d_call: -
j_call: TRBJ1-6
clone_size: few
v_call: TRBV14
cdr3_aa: CASSQGQVPNSPLHF
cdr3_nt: TGTGCCAGCAGCCAAGGACAGGTCCCTAATTCACCCCTCCACTTT

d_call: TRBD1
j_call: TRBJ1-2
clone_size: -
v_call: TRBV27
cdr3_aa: CASSYGQGVRGYTF
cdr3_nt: TGTGCCAGCAGTTACGGACAGGGGGTTCGTGGCTACACCTTC

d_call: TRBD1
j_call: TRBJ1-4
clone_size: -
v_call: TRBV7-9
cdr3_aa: CASSLSARGPAEKLFF
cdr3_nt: TGTGCCAGCAGCTTATCGGCGAGGGGGCCGGCTGAAAAACTGTTTTTT

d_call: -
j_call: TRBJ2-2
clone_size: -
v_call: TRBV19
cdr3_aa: CASSGGGGELFF
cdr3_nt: TGTGCCAGTAGTGGCGGCGGCGGGGAGCTGTTTTTT

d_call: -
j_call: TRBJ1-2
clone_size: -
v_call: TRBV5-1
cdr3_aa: CASSPLSHNDYGYTF
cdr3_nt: TGCGCCAGCAGCCCCCTTTCTCACAACGACTATGGCTACACCTTC

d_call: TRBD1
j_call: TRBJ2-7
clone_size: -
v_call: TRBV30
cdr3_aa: CAWSRGPGQGAYEQYF
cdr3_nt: TGTGCCTGGAGTCGCGGGCCGGGACAGGGGGCCTACGAGCAGTACTTC

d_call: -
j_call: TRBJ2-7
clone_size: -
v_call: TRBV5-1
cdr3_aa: CASSLRPGGDGEQYF
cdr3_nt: TGCGCCAGCAGCTTGAGGCCGGGTGGTGATGGCGAGCAGTACTTC

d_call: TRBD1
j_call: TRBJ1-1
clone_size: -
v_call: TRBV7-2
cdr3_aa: CASSNPNRGINEAFF
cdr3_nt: TGTGCCAGCAGCAACCCAAACAGGGGAATAAATGAAGCTTTCTTT

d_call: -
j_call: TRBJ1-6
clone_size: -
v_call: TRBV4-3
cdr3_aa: CASSQEAPTVSYNSPLHF
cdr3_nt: TGCGCCAGCAGCCAAGAGGCCCCTACAGTGTCCTATAATTCACCCCTCCACTTT

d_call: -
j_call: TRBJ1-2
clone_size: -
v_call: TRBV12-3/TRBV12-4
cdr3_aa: CASSLAGDYGYTF
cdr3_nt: TGTGCCAGCAGTTTGGCAGGGGACTATGGCTACACCTTC

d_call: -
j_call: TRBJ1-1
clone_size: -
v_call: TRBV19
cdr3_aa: CASRTSKGAKADVGAFF
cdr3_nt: TGTGCCAGTCGCACATCAAAAGGGGCGAAAGCTGACGTTGGGGCTTTCTTT

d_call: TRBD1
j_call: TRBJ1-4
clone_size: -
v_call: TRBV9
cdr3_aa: CASSDRDRGGRLFF
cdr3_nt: TGTGCCAGCAGCGACCGGGACAGGGGTGGTCGGCTGTTTTTT

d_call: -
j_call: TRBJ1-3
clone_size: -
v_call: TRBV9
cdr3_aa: CASSVSGSPSPQLRNTIYF
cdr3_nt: TGTGCCAGCAGCGTCTCCGGGTCTCCTAGTCCCCAGCTCAGAAACACCATATATTTT

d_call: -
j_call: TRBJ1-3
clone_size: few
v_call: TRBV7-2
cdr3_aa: CASSPWGGDGNTIYF
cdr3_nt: TGTGCCAGCAGCCCCTGGGGAGGGGATGGAAACACCATATATTTT